The rows below give T cell receptor beta chains drawn from one sample of a study of blood T cell repertoires in COVID-19. The data were produced by immunoSEQ multiplex PCR, yet TCRdb's version contains in-frame clones alone and is incomplete. The profile shows around 130,000 clones, approximately 92% of them singletons. Source material: peripheral blood. The origin of the receptors is a man aged 70-80 years with active or convalescent COVID-19. CDR3s include the opening cysteine and the closing phenylalanine or tryptophan. The D gene is left open where the match is weak. Expanded clones are given a class, and other clones once, few, many or no size at all.

D,size,V,J,CDR3,DNA
.,.,TRBV10-1,TRBJ1-2,CATSTRANPRINYGYTF,TGCGCCACCTCGACCAGGGCCAACCCAAGAATTAACTATGGCTACACCTTC
.,.,TRBV11-2,TRBJ1-1,CASSPIGVNTEAFF,TGTGCCAGCAGCCCCATAGGGGTGAACACTGAAGCTTTCTTT
.,.,TRBV5-5,TRBJ2-4,CASSLEDRGNIQYF,TGTGCCAGCAGCTTGGAGGACAGAGGAAACATTCAGTACTTC
TRBD2,.,TRBV7-2,TRBJ2-2,CASSSRTSRGGELFF,TGTGCCAGCAGCTCCCGGACTAGCCGGGGCGGGGAGCTGTTTTTT
.,.,TRBV20-1,TRBJ1-1,CSASQNLEGTEAFF,TGCAGTGCTAGTCAAAACCTAGAAGGCACTGAAGCTTTCTTT
.,.,TRBV7-9,TRBJ1-1,CASSFQGNTEAFF,TGTGCCAGCAGCTTCCAGGGGAACACTGAAGCTTTCTTT
TRBD1,.,TRBV5-6,TRBJ1-1,CASRGTGLNTEAFF,TGTGCCAGCAGGGGGACAGGGTTGAACACTGAAGCTTTCTTT
TRBD1,.,TRBV6-6,TRBJ1-3,CASSRKGQGAGNTIYF,TGTGCCAGCAGCCGGAAAGGACAGGGGGCTGGAAACACCATATATTTT
TRBD1,.,TRBV28,TRBJ1-5,CASSLWDRFGNQPQHF,TGTGCCAGCAGTTTATGGGACAGGTTCGGCAATCAGCCCCAGCATTTT
TRBD1,.,TRBV6-6,TRBJ1-6,CASSTRTGRDSPLHF,TGTGCCAGCAGTACACGGACAGGGAGGGACTCACCCCTCCACTTT
TRBD2,.,TRBV5-1,TRBJ2-7,CASSLVPTSGTSYEQYF,TGCGCCAGCAGCTTGGTGCCAACTAGCGGGACTTCCTACGAGCAGTACTTC
TRBD1,.,TRBV7-9,TRBJ1-2,CASSLVATGPKGYTF,TGTGCCAGCAGCTTAGTTGCGACAGGGCCCAAAGGCTACACCTTC
.,once,TRBV10-3,TRBJ2-3,CAISDGRADTQYF,TGTGCCATCAGTGACGGGAGAGCAGATACGCAGTATTTT
TRBD1,.,TRBV5-1,TRBJ1-6,CASSLAGQGLTSNSPLHF,TGCGCCAGCAGCTTGGCGGGACAGGGGCTGACTAGTAATTCACCCCTCCACTTT
TRBD1,.,TRBV2,TRBJ2-1,CASSGGQGGNEQFF,TGTGCCAGCAGTGGGGGACAGGGGGGGAATGAGCAGTTCTTC